This TCR beta chain is drawn from a study of T cell repertoires in cytomegalovirus infection (dated by TCRdb to between 2018 and 2021). Broadly, across the study: The peptide stimulations were aimed at well-studied HLA-B-restricted epitopes as well as recently identified HLA-C-restricted CMV epitopes, whose presentation resists viral immunomodulation. Because public TCR beta signatures pointed to carriage of CMV infection together with the matching HLA type, the HLA type of each donor mattered for the analysis.

Data came from an Illumina HiSeq 1500. Clones were called with MiXCR by TCRdb after fastp trimmed the public reads at Q25, and only in-frame beta chains were retained. When rows share a CDR3 protein, they turn into one entry using the most common DNA and genes. Counted in this sample were hundreds of thousands of distinct CDR3 sequences; around a third of them appeared once. 12% of the sample rests with the top ten. The germline ends are 9 bases apart after V is trimmed by 3 bases and J by 5 bases. According to the germline V gene, CDR1 reads KGHDR and CDR2 reads SFDVKD. The CDR3 numbers 14 residues from cysteine through phenylalanine. The read is trimmed to its CDR3 DNA, 42 bases read in frame from base 1. With respect to this clonotype: The antigen this receptor binds is unknown. Within one base of it there is no much larger clone, and no base qualities were kept.

Interpreted using the paper, the treatment or condition label stands for: in vitro stimulation with specific CMV peptide epitopes to enrich CMV-specific T cells. The study at large found these results: Cumulative frequency of public TCR beta family members discriminated carriers of CMV infection plus the relevant HLA type in this cohort and an independent 352-donor cohort. The ex vivo response was dominated by HLA-C-restricted CMV-specific TCR beta clonotypes, which also provided the single most frequent clonotype in two of eight donors.

Here the chain combines TRBV24-1 and TRBJ2-2, with the identity of the D gene unclear. This TCR was sampled from a human donor in good health (CMV status not recorded). Some clones in this sample may be carry-over from other donors' samples. This material consisted of cultured CD8+ T cells from PBMCs, taken from culture after CMV antigen stimulation. The nucleotide sequence is TGTGCCACCAGTGATCCCCTAGGAACCGGGGAGCTGTTTTTT. The resulting protein is CATSDPLGTGELFF.